This T cell receptor (beta chain) was identified during a study of CD8 T cells in Susac syndrome. V was cut by 2 bases and J by 0 bases, with 13 bases left in between. CDR1 is PRHDT and CDR2 is FYEKMQ in the germline V gene (reference sequence). CDR3 length: 17 amino acids. Remarks on this clonotype: Antigen specificity is unknown.

Study outcomes and limitations: It was acknowledged in the study that its TCR sequencing and HLA analysis involved a relatively small number of individuals.

Sequencing of TCR beta drew on CD8+ and CD4+ T cells from blood. Reverse transcription used about 0.5 to 1 ug RNA and random hexamers. Each CDR3 protein is one row after TCRdb ran MiXCR on the immunoSEQ multiplex PCR reads. This table holds roughly 140,000 distinct CDR3 sequences, 94% found once. Specimen: CD8+ T cells from PBMCs. The chain carries TRBV13 and TRBJ2-2; tentative D call: TRBD1 (6 bases). The sequence was obtained from a human donor in good health. CDR3 loop: CASSLRAGTPNTGELFF. DNA for the CDR3: TGTGCCAGCAGCTTAAGGGCCGGGACACCGAACACCGGGGAGCTGTTTTTT.